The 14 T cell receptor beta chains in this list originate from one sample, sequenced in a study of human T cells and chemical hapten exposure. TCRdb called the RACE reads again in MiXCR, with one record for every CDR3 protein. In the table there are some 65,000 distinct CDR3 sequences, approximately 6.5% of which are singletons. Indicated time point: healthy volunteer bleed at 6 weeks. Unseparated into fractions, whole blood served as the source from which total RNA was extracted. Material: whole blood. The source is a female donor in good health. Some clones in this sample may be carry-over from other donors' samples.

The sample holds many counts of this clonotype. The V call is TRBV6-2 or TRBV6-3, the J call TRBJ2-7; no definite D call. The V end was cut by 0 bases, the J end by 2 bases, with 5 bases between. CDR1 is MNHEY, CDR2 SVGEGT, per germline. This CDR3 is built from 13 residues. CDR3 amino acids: CASSYSTTYEQYF. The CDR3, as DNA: TGTGCCAGCAGTTACTCTACCACCTACGAGCAGTACTTC.

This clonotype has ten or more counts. The CDR3, as DNA: TGCAGTGCTAGAGGACAGGGGAACTATGGCTACACCTTC. Translation: CSARGQGNYGYTF. The V call is TRBV20-1, the J call TRBJ1-2, with 8 bases matching TRBD1. In germline, CDR1 is DFQATT, CDR2 SNEGSKA (reference sequence). CDR3 length equals 13 residues. V shed 1 base and J 2 bases; nucleotides not matched to a gene: 0.

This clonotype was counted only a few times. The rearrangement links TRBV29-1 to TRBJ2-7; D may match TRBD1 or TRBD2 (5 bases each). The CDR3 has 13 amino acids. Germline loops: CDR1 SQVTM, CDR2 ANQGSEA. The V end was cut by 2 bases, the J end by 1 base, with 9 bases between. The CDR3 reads CSVEMRGSYEQYF. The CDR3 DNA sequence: TGCAGCGTTGAAATGAGGGGATCCTACGAGCAGTACTTC.

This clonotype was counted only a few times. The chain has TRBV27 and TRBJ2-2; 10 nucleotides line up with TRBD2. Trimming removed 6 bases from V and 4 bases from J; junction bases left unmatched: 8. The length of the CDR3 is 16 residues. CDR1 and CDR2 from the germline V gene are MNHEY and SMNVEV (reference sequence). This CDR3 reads CASSFLAGVSTGELFF. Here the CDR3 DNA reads TGTGCCAGCAGCTTTCTAGCGGGAGTAAGCACCGGGGAGCTGTTTTTT.

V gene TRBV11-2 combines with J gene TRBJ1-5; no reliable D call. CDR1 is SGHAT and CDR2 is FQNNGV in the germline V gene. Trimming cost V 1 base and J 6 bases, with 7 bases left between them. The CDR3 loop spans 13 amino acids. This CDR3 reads CASSLGVSQPQHF. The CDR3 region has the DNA TGTGCCAGCAGCTTAGGCGTCAGTCAGCCCCAGCATTTT.

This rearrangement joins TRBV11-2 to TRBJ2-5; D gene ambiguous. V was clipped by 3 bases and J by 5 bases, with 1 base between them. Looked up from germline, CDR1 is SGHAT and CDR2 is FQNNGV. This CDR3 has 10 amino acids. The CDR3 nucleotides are TGTGCCAGCAGCTTGGAGACCCAGTACTTC. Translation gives CASSLETQYF.

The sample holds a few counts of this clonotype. CDR3 DNA: TGTGCCAGCAGCTTAGGAGGTTTCGGTCTCCACCAAGAGACCCAGTACTTC. This encodes CASSLGGFGLHQETQYF. V and J are TRBV7-2 and TRBJ2-5, with unresolved D. V shed 1 base and J shed 0 bases, with 15 bases lying between them. This CDR3 has 17 residues. Germline assignment: CDR1 SGHTA and CDR2 FQGNSA.

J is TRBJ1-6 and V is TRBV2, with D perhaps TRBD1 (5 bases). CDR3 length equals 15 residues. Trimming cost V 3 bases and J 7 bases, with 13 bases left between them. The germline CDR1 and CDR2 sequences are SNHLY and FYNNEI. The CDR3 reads CASSEAPRANSPLHF. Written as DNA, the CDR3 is TGTGCCAGCAGTGAGGCTCCCAGGGCCAATTCACCCCTCCACTTT.

CDR3 protein: CASSVAGEIQYF. DNA of the CDR3: TGTGCCAGCAGTGTAGCAGGGGAAATTCAGTACTTC. The chain uses TRBV6-1 and TRBJ2-4; maybe TRBD1 (6 bases). The CDR3 covers 12 residues. Trimming cost V 4 bases and J 10 bases, with 11 bases left between them. CDR1 is MNHNS, CDR2 SASEGT, per germline.

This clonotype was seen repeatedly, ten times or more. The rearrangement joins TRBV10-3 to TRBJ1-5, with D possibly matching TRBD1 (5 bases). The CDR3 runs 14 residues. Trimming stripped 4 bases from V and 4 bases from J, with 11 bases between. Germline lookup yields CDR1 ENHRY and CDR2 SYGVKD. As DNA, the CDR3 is TGTGCCATCAGTGGGCAGGGCGGAAATCAGCCCCAGCATTTT. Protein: CAISGQGGNQPQHF.

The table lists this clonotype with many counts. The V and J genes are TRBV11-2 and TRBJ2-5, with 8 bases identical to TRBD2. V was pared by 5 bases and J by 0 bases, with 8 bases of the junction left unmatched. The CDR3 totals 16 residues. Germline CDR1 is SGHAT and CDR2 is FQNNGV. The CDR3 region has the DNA TGTGCCAGCAGCCCTGGCGGGGGGCTGAACCAAGAGACCCAGTACTTC. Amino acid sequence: CASSPGGGLNQETQYF. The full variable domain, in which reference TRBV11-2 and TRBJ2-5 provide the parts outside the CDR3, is EAGVAQSPRYKIIEKRQSVAFWCNPISGHATLYWYQQILGQGPKLLIQFQNNGVVDDSQLPKDRFSAERLKGVDSTLKIQPAKLEDSAVYLCASSPGGGLNQETQYFGPGTRLLVL.

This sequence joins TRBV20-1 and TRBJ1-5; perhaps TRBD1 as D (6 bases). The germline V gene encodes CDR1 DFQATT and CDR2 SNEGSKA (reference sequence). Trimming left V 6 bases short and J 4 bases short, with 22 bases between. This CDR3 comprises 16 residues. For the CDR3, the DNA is TGCAGTGCCCAAGGACAGAGCCCCTACTATAATCAGCCCCAGCATTTT. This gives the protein CSAQGQSPYYNQPQHF.

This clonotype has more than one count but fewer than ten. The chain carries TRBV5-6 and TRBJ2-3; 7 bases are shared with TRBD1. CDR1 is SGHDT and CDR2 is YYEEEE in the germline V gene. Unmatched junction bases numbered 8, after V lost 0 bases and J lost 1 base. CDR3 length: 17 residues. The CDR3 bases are TGTGCCAGCAGCTTGGAAGGGACAGCCATTCGCACAGATACGCAGTATTTT. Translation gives CASSLEGTAIRTDTQYF.

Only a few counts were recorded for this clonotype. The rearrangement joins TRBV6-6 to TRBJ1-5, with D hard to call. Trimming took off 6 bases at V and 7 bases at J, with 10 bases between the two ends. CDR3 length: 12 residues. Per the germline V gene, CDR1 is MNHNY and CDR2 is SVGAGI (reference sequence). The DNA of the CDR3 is TGTGCCAGCAGCGCAATCGAACAGCCCCAGCATTTT. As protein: CASSAIEQPQHF.